This T cell receptor beta chain originates from a study of T-cell memory formation after mild COVID-19. The overall study: Clustering of TCRs was largely donor specific. Study-wide points: Memory from before infection featured some responding clones, which suggests cross-reactive memory joined. Confirmation was lacking for SARS-CoV-2 specificity of second-wave clones that peaked on day 37. The study found balanced CD4/CD8 in clones contracting day 15 to 85 and a CD4+ lean in later expanders.

This clonotype was observed a handful of times. No antigen is known for it. The ends were cut back, 3 bases at V and 5 bases at J, with 12 bases in the middle. The CDR3 extends over 14 amino acids. CDR1 is MNHEY and CDR2 is SVGAGI in the germline V gene. TCRdb called the 5' RACE reads again in MiXCR, with one record for every CDR3 protein. Among roughly 100,000 distinct CDR3 sequences, around an eighth were seen once, and the ten largest hold 27%. Material for sequencing was PBMCs or a T cell subset sorted from them (not recorded which). This receptor was obtained from an adult woman who had mild COVID-19 (a few samples of this study predate the infection). Cell type and time point are not known. V gene TRBV6-5 combines with J gene TRBJ2-3; D may be TRBD1 (6 bases). Here the CDR3 DNA reads TGTGCCAGCAGTTATGGGGGCAGCGGAGATACGCAGTATTTT. Protein product: CASSYGGSGDTQYF.